What follows are 2 T cell receptor beta chains derived from one specimen sequenced in a study of regulatory T cells in long-lasting Graves disease. Time point of the sample: newly diagnosed GD, antithyroid drugs for less than 3 months. After RNA was extracted from PBMCs, the TCR library was made from it. Arm-PCR of CDR3 regions and iRepertoire HTBI primers were used to build TCR beta libraries. MiXCR was run by TCRdb on the multiplex PCR reads, yielding one entry per CDR3 protein. The sample lists approximately 400,000 distinct CDR3 sequences; 15% were seen once. The sequenced sample was peripheral blood mononuclear cells (PBMCs), obtained at new diagnosis, from a patient treated with antithyroid drugs. The receptor set was obtained from a female donor with Graves disease.

A remark on this clonotype: Given a much more abundant clone one base away, this may be a read error. This chain connects TRBV20-1 to TRBJ2-4; D ambiguous. The J call may be faulty, since TRBJ2-5 better matches the DNA end. The CDR3 length is 13 residues. The germline gives CDR1 DFQATT, CDR2 SNEGSKA (reference sequence). The CDR3 DNA sequence: TGCAGTGCTAGTTCCGTCATTCCAGAGACCCAGTACTTC. It translates to CSASSVIPETQYF.

V is TRBV7-9 and J is TRBJ1-5; D is undetermined. Deletions cut 0 bases from V and 2 bases from J, with 17 bases between. This CDR3 has 18 amino acids. Germline lookup yields CDR1 SEHNR and CDR2 FQNEAQ (reference sequence). CDR3 region: CASSLAPGRGAGNQPQHF. The CDR3 DNA sequence: TGTGCCAGCAGCTTAGCCCCCGGTCGAGGCGCGGGCAATCAGCCCCAGCATTTT. Full variable domain (missing parts from reference TRBV7-9 and TRBJ1-5): DTGVSQNPRHKITKRGQNVTFRCDPISEHNRLYWYRQTLGQGPEFLTYFQNEAQLEKSRLLSDRFSAERPKGSFSTLEIQRTEQGDSAMYLCASSLAPGRGAGNQPQHFGDGTRLSIL.